A single sample is the source of the 20 T cell receptor beta chains below, sequenced in a study of cytomegalovirus exposure and HLA in healthy donors. A multiplex PCR was run with 60 Vbeta primers and 13 Jbeta primers. Only in-frame clones appear in the TCRdb table, and some are missing; sequencing was by immunoSEQ multiplex PCR. The data contain 110,000 to 150,000 clones, about 80% of them singletons. The sample comprised PBMCs. Receptor source: a man aged 25-40 years in good health and CMV-seronegative.

This clone occurred once. The chain uses TRBV19 and TRBJ1-2; perhaps TRBD1 as D (5 bases). V lost 5 bases and J 0 bases, leaving 13 bases between the germline ends. CDR3 size: 15 residues. Looked up from germline, CDR1 is LNHDA and CDR2 is SQIVND (reference sequence). DNA of the CDR3: TGTGCCAGTAGTTTACAGGTCGCAGCTAACTATGGCTACACCTTC. Amino acid sequence: CASSLQVAANYGYTF.

The V and J genes are TRBV6-5 and TRBJ1-1; D gene unclear. V was trimmed by 3 bases and J by 3 bases, leaving 11 bases between them. The CDR3 is 14 amino acids. Per the germline V gene, CDR1 is MNHEY and CDR2 is SVGAGI. The CDR3, as DNA: TGTGCCAGCAGTTATGGCAGAGCGCACACTGAAGCTTTCTTT. This sequence encodes CASSYGRAHTEAFF.

This clone was seen more than once but under ten times. The chain links TRBV7-9 to TRBJ1-4; no firm D call. CDR3 length: 16 amino acids. Trimming cost V 6 bases and J 0 bases, with 14 bases left between them. Germline V gene sequence: CDR1 SEHNR, CDR2 FQNEAQ (reference sequence). CDR3 in DNA: TGTGCCAGCAGTCCGCGGATACGGGCAACTAATGAAAAACTGTTTTTT. It codes for CASSPRIRATNEKLFF.

This clone occurred a few times. The chain links TRBV4-1 to TRBJ1-1, with D tentatively TRBD1 (6 bases). V lost 0 bases and J lost 0, with 14 bases in between. CDR1 is MGHRA, CDR2 YSYEKL, per germline. CDR3 length: 17 amino acids. CDR3 sequence (DNA): TGCGCCAGCAGCCAAGAAACAGGGCAGATCATGAACACTGAAGCTTTCTTT. Its translation is CASSQETGQIMNTEAFF.

This clone was seen only a few times. This chain links TRBV28 with TRBJ1-4, with D perhaps matching TRBD1 (6 bases). Trimming removed 6 bases from V and 5 bases from J, with 13 bases in between. CDR3 length: 14 residues. CDR1 is MDHEN, CDR2 SYDVKM, per germline. The CDR3 nucleotides are TGTGCCAGCAGGTGGGCAGGGGACAATGAAAAACTGTTTTTT. The encoded protein is CASRWAGDNEKLFF.

This chain connects TRBV5-1 to TRBJ2-2, with 10 bases lining up with TRBD2. The junction had 2 bases not matched to a gene; V was cut back by 1 base and J by 5 bases. CDR3 length equals 15 residues. The V gene's germline CDR1 is SGHRS and CDR2 YFSETQ. The CDR3 region is CASSLQTSGTGELFF. As DNA, the CDR3 is TGCGCCAGCAGCTTGCAGACTAGCGGGACCGGGGAGCTGTTTTTT.

The J gene is TRBJ2-7, the V gene TRBV27, with TRBD2 as a possible D gene (6 bases). CDR1 is MNHEY and CDR2 is SMNVEV in the germline V gene (reference sequence). V lost 5 bases to trimming and J lost 6 bases, with 14 bases between them. The CDR3 sequence is 13 residues long. CDR3 sequence: CASSTKLGGEQYF. Here the CDR3 DNA reads TGTGCCAGCAGTACGAAACTGGGGGGCGAGCAGTACTTC.

This sequence joins TRBV2 and TRBJ2-2; 7 bases map to TRBD2. The CDR3 consists of 14 residues. After removal of 7 bases from V and 4 bases from J, the junction contained 6 bases not matched to a gene. Per germline, CDR1 SNHLY and CDR2 FYNNEI. The CDR3: CASKGGEGTGELFF. The CDR3 DNA is TGTGCCAGCAAAGGCGGGGAGGGCACCGGGGAGCTGTTTTTT.

The rearrangement uses TRBV7-9 and TRBJ1-5; TRBD1 might be the D (6 bases). V shed 5 bases and J shed 1 base, with 9 bases lying between them. This CDR3 spans 14 amino acids. Germline assignment: CDR1 SEHNR and CDR2 FQNEAQ (reference sequence). The CDR3 DNA reads TGTGCCAGCAGCGACGACAGGAGCAATCAGCCCCAGCATTTT. It specifies CASSDDRSNQPQHF. The whole variable domain, remainder taken from reference TRBV7-9 and TRBJ1-5, is DTGVSQNPRHKITKRGQNVTFRCDPISEHNRLYWYRQTLGQGPEFLTYFQNEAQLEKSRLLSDRFSAERPKGSFSTLEIQRTEQGDSAMYLCASSDDRSNQPQHFGDGTRLSIL.

The V and J genes are TRBV6-5 and TRBJ2-3; TRBD2 matches at 9 bases. CDR1 MNHEY and CDR2 SVGAGI come from the germline V gene. V was pared by 2 bases and J by 4 bases, with 4 bases of the junction left unmatched. The CDR3 loop spans 15 amino acids. DNA for the CDR3: TGTGCCAGCAGTTACACTAGCGGGCGAGCAGATACGCAGTATTTT. Amino acids: CASSYTSGRADTQYF.

This chain uses TRBV27 with TRBJ1-2; the match to TRBD1 covers 9 bases. This CDR3 spans 16 amino acids. Germline V lookup: CDR1 MNHEY, CDR2 SMNVEV (reference sequence). V lost 5 bases, J lost 8 bases, and 15 bases stayed unmatched. CDR3: CASSVDRGMGVGGYTF. The CDR3 DNA reads as TGTGCCAGCAGTGTGGACAGGGGAATGGGAGTCGGCGGCTACACCTTC.

This chain joins TRBV5-1 and TRBJ1-2; 7 positions match TRBD1. The CDR3 extends over 14 amino acids. Germline values: CDR1 SGHRS, CDR2 YFSETQ. V lost 3 bases and J lost 4; bases outside the gene matches: 6. CDR3 in amino acids: CASSSRDSFYGYTF. The CDR3 DNA reads TGCGCCAGCAGCTCCCGGGACAGCTTCTATGGCTACACCTTC. The full variable domain, with the rest looked up from reference TRBV5-1 and TRBJ1-2, is KAGVTQTPRYLIKTRGQQVTLSCSPISGHRSVSWYQQTPGQGLQFLFEYFSETQRNKGNFPGRFSGRQFSNSRSEMNVSTLELGDSALYLCASSSRDSFYGYTFGSGTRLTVV.

The genes are TRBV11-2 and TRBJ2-5; D perhaps matches TRBD1 (5 bases). The CDR3 extends over 17 amino acids. Germline CDR1 SGHAT, CDR2 FQNNGV. Trimming removed 3 bases from V and 1 base from J, with 18 bases in between. CDR3 in amino acids: CASSFNTPQETQETQYF. CDR3 bases: TGTGCCAGCAGCTTTAATACTCCACAGGAGACCCAAGAGACCCAGTACTTC.

This clone has just a few counts. The chain recombines TRBV30 with TRBJ2-7, with D tentatively TRBD2 (5 bases). The CDR3 is 11 residues long. Germline CDR1 and CDR2: GTSNPN and SVGIG (reference sequence). Trimming pared 2 bases from V and 7 bases from J, leaving 9 bases between. This CDR3 reads CAWSLWREQYF. The CDR3 DNA reads TGTGCCTGGAGTTTATGGAGGGAGCAGTACTTC.

This clone was seen once. The gene calls are TRBV19 and TRBJ2-1, with 9 bases that match TRBD2. CDR3 size: 14 residues. Losses at the gene ends were 6 bases for V and 6 bases for J; bases not matched to a gene: 6. The V gene's germline CDR1 is LNHDA and CDR2 SQIVND (reference sequence). The CDR3 spells CASRLSSGTNEQFF. The CDR3 coding sequence is TGTGCCAGTAGATTGTCTAGCGGGACCAATGAGCAGTTCTTC.

This clone was detected a few times. V and J are TRBV6-5 and TRBJ2-1; TRBD1 aligns across 10 bases. The CDR3 runs to 15 residues. Germline CDR1 reads MNHEY; CDR2 reads SVGAGI. The ends lost 7 bases at V and 7 bases at J; junction bases unmatched: 10. CDR3 loop: CASTTGTGVGNEQFF. The CDR3 DNA sequence: TGTGCCAGCACCACCGGGACAGGGGTTGGTAATGAGCAGTTCTTC.

This chain uses TRBV2 with TRBJ2-3, with 12 bases that match TRBD1. The V gene end was trimmed by 6 bases and the J gene end by 4 bases; junction bases not matched to a gene: 11. CDR3 length: 17 amino acids. The germline V gene has CDR1 SNHLY and CDR2 FYNNEI. The DNA for the CDR3 is TGTGCCAGCAGGGACCCGGGACAGGGGGCAAAAGCAGATACGCAGTATTTT. This codes for CASRDPGQGAKADTQYF.

The V gene is TRBV12-5, the J gene TRBJ1-1; 9 bases match TRBD1. The CDR3 consists of 14 residues. Germline V gene lookup returns CDR1 LGHNT and CDR2 FRNRAP. Trimming cost V 4 bases and J 5 bases; bases outside gene matches: 5. The CDR3 is CASGSDRGVTEAFF. For the CDR3, the DNA is TGTGCTAGTGGTTCGGACAGGGGAGTTACTGAAGCTTTCTTT.

This rearrangement joins TRBV7-9 to TRBJ1-1; TRBD1 agrees at 9 bases. Germline values: CDR1 SEHNR, CDR2 FQNEAQ (reference sequence). The CDR3 has 16 amino acids. V shed 8 bases, J shed 1 base, and the junction held 11 bases outside the gene matches. The CDR3 DNA reads as TGTGCCAGCCAGATGGGGACAGGGCTAGCGAACACTGAAGCTTTCTTT. Residues: CASQMGTGLANTEAFF.

V and J are TRBV28 and TRBJ1-3, with D perhaps TRBD1 (6 bases). The V end was cut by 4 bases, the J end by 0 bases, with 10 bases between. This CDR3 region has 15 residues. Per germline, CDR1 MDHEN and CDR2 SYDVKM. CDR3 region: CASSSTGLSGNTIYF. CDR3 DNA sequence: TGTGCCAGCAGTTCCACAGGGCTCTCTGGAAACACCATATATTTT.